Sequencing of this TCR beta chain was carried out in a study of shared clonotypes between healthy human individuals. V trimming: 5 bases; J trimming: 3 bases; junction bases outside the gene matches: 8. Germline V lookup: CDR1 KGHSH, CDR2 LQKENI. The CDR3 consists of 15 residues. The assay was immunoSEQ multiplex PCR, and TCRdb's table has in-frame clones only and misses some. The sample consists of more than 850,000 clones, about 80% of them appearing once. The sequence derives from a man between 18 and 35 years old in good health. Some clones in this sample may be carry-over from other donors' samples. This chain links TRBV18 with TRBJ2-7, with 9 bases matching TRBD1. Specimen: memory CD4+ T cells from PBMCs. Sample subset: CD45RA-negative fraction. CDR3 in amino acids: CASSISGQGIYEQYF. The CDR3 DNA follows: TGTGCCAGCTCAATCTCGGGACAGGGTATCTACGAGCAGTACTTC.